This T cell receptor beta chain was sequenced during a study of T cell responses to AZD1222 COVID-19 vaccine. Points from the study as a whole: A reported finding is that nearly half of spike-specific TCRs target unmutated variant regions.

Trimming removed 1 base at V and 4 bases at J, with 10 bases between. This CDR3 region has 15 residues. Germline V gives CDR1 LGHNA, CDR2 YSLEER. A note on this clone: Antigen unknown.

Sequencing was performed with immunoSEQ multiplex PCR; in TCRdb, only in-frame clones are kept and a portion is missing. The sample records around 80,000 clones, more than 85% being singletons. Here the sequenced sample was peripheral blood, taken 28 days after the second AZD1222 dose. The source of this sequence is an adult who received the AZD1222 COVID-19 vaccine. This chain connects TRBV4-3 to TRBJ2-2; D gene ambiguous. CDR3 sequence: CASSQGNTITGELFF. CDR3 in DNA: TGCGCCAGCAGCCAAGGAAACACAATCACCGGGGAGCTGTTTTTT.